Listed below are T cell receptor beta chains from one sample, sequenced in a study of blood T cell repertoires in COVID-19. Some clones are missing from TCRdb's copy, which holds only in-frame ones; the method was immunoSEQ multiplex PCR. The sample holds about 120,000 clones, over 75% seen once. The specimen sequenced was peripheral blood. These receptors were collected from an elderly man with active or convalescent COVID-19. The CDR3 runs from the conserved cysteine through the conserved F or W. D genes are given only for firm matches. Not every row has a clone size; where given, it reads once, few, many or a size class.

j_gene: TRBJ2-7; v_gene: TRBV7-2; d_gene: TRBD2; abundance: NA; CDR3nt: TGTGCCAGCAGCTTTAGGGGACTAGACGAGCAGTACTTC; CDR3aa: CASSFRGLDEQYF
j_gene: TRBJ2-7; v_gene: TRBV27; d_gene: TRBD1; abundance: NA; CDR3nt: TGTGCCAGCAGAAACAGTCTTGGACAGGGGGCATACGAGCAGTACTTC; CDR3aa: CASRNSLGQGAYEQYF
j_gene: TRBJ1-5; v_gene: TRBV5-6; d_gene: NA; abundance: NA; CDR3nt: TGTGCCAGCAGCATCTCGACAGGATCGGGCAATCAGCCCCAGCATTTT; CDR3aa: CASSISTGSGNQPQHF
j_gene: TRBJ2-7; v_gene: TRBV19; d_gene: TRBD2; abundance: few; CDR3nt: TGTGCCAGTACCCCGGGACTAGCGGGAGGTACCTACGAGCAGTACTTC; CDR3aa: CASTPGLAGGTYEQYF
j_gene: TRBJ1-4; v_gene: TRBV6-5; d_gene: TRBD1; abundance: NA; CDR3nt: TGTGCCAGCAGGCCCACAGGGGGAGCTAATGAAAAACTGTTTTTT; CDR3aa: CASRPTGGANEKLFF
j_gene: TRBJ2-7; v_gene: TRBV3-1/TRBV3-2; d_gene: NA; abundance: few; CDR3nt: TGTGCCAGCACCATGGGGCCTAGCTCCTACGAGCAGTACTTC; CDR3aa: CASTMGPSSYEQYF
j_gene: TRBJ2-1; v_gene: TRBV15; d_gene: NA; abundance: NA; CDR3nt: TGTGCCACCAGCTTCCTGAGCTCCTACAATGAGCAGTTCTTC; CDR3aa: CATSFLSSYNEQFF
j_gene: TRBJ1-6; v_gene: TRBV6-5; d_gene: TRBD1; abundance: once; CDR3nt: TGTGCCAGCAGTACCCTCGACAGGGCCTACCATTTT; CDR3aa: CASSTLDRAYHF
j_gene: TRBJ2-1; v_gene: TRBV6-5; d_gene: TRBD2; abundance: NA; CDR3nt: TGTGCCAGCACCCCTAGCGGGCCCTCCTACAATGAGCAGTTCTTC; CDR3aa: CASTPSGPSYNEQFF
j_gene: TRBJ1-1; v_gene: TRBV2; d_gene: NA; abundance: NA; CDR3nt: TGTGCCAGCAGTGAATCGTCAGTTCAAGCTTTCTTT; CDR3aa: CASSESSVQAFF
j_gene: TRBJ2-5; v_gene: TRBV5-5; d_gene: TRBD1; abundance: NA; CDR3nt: TGTGCCAGCAGTACCCCAGGGGGCAGTGAGACCCAGTACTTC; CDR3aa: CASSTPGGSETQYF
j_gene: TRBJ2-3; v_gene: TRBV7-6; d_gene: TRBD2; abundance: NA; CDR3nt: TGTGCCAGCAGCTCAGGACTAGCGGGGCCCTCAGATACGCAGTATTTT; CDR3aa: CASSSGLAGPSDTQYF
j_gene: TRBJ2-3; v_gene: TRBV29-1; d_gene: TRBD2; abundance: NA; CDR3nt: TGCAGCGCCCCTACTAGCGGCACAGATACGCAGTATTTT; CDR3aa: CSAPTSGTDTQYF
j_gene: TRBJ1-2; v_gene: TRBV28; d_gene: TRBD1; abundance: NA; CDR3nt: TGTGCCAGCAGTCCTCACAGGGGGCTAGCCTATGGCTACACCTTC; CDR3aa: CASSPHRGLAYGYTF
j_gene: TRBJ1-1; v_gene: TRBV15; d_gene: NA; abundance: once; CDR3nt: TGTGCCACCAGCAGAATAAGCAACACTGAAGCTTTCTTT; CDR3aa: CATSRISNTEAFF
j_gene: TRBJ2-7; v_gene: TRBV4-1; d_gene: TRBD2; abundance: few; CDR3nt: TGCGCCAGCAGCCAAGATCGGGGGGGCATACCCTACGAGCAGTACTTC; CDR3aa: CASSQDRGGIPYEQYF
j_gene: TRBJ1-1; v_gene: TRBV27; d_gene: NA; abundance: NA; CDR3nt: TGTGCCAGCAGTTTCAGGGAACAAAACACTGAAGCTTTCTTT; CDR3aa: CASSFREQNTEAFF
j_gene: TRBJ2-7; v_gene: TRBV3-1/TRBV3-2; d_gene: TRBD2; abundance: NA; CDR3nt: TGTGCCAGCAGCCAAGTGATAGCGGGAGTTGAGGAGCAGTACTTC; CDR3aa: CASSQVIAGVEEQYF